This TCR beta chain appears in the sequencing data of a study of blood T cell repertoires in COVID-19. This clone was seen a few times. The authors' processing: Estimation of nucleated cell counts relied on the amplification of reference gene primers. TCRdb keeps only in-frame clones here, not all; method: immunoSEQ multiplex PCR. V, J and clone size are taken as reported in that table, and D and trimming were inferred from the DNA itself. The sample contains 250,000 to 300,000 clones, 80% to 85% of which appear only once. Input material: PBMCs or T cells enriched from blood (not recorded which). This sequence was found in a man in his forties or fifties who had been exposed to COVID-19.

CDR3 nucleotides: TGTGCCAGCAGCTTACAGGGTACCAGGGAGCTGTTTTTT. It specifies CASSLQGTRELFF. V gene TRBV9 combines with J gene TRBJ2-2; tentatively, D is TRBD1 (6 bases). Germline CDR1 reads SGDLS; CDR2 reads YYNGEE. The CDR3 has 13 amino acids. V lost 4 bases and J 9 bases, leaving 13 bases between the germline ends.